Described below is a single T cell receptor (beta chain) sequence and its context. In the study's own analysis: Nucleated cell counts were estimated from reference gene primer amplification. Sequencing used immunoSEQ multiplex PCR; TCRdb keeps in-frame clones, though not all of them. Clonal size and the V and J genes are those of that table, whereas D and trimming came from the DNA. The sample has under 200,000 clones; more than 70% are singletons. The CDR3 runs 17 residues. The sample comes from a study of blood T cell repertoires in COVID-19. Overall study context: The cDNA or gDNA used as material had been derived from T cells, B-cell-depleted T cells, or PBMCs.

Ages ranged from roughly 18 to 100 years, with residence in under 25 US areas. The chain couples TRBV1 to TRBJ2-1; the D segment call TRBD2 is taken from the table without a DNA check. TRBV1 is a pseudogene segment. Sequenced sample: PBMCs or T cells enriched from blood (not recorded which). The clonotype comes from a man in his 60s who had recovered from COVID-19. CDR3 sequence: CTSSRPAGPSGSNEQFF. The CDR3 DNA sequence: TGCACCAGCAGCCGCCCGGCCGGGCCTAGCGGCAGCAATGAGCAGTTCTTC.